This TCR beta chain was observed in a study of OX40 agonist ivuxolimab in advanced cancers. With respect to this clone: The antigen is not known.

Study-level points and caveats: Expanded clones were, on average, more numerous in CD8+ T cells than in CD4+.

Profiling relied on immunoSEQ multiplex PCR, and the TCRdb table lists in-frame clones only, not all of them. The table has tens of thousands of clones, about four fifths seen once; the top ten hold under 20%. Sequencing used CD4+ or CD8+ T cells sorted from blood, obtained in a trial of the OX40 agonist ivuxolimab. The receptor was derived from an adult with an advanced solid tumor such as melanoma, head and neck, liver or kidney cancer.

The CDR3 loop is CASSLTGAETQYF. CDR3 bases: TGTGCCAGCAGCTTAACGGGGGCGGAGACCCAGTACTTC. This rearrangement joins TRBV7-3 to TRBJ2-5; possibly TRBD1 for D (6 bases). Trimming pared 0 bases from V and 5 bases from J, leaving 7 bases between. CDR1 is SGHTA, CDR2 FQGTGA, per germline. The CDR3 runs 13 residues.